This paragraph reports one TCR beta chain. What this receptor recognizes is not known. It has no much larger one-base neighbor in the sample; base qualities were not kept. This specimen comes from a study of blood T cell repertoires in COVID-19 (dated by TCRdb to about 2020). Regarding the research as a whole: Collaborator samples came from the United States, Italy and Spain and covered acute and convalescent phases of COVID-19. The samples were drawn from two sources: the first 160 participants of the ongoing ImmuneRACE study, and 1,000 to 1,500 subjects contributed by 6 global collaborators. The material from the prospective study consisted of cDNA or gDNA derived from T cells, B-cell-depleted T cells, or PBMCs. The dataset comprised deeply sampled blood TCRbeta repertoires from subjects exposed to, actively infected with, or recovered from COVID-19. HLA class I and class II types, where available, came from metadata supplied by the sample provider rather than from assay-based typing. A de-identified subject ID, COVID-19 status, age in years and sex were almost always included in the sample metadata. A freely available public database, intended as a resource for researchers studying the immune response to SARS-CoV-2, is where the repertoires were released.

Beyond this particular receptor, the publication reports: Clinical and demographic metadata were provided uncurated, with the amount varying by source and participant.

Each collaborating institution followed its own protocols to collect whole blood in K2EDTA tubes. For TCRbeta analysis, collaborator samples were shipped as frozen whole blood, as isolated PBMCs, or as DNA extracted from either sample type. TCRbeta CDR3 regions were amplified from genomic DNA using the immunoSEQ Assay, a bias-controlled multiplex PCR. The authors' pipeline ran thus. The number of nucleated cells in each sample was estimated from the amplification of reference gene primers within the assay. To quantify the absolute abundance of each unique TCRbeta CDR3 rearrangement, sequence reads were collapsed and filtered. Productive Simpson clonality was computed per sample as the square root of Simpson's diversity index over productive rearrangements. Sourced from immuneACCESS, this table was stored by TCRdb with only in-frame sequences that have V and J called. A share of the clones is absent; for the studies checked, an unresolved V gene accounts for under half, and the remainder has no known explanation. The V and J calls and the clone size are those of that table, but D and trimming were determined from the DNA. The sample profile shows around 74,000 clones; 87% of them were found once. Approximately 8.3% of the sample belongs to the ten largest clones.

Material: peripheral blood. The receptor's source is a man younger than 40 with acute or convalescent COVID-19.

The bases are TGCGCCAGCAGCCAACTTTCATACCGGGGTACAACTAATGAAAAACTGTTTTTT. Translated, this is CASSQLSYRGTTNEKLFF. Recombination connected TRBV4-1 to TRBJ1-4; the D gene assignment is ambiguous. The CDR1 and CDR2 encoded by the germline V gene are MGHRA and YSYEKL. Its CDR3 holds 18 amino acids, cysteine through phenylalanine. The sequence is cut down to CDR3 DNA, 54 bases in frame from base 1. A distance of 16 bases separates the germline ends of V and J, which lose 2 bases and 0 bases respectively.